The sequence of this T cell receptor beta chain was determined in a study of identical twins. General observations from the study: Invariant populations such as MAIT and iNKT cells could partly muddle zero-insertion analyses. Surplus twin overlap in beta out-of-frame sequences was less pronounced.

Each donor (without exception) was a healthy Caucasian. One entry per CDR3 protein, called by TCRdb with MiXCR from the 5' RACE reads. The sample lists around 960,000 distinct CDR3 sequences, roughly 12% occurring once. This clonotype was observed a few times. Antigen unknown. The same specimen was also included in a second study, on yellow fever vaccine responses in identical twins.

The sequencing input was PBMCs. This TCR came from a woman under 30 in good health.

The CDR3 bases are TGCAGCGTTGAAGGCGGCACAGTAAACACTGAAGCTTTCTTT. Its translation is CSVEGGTVNTEAFF. The chain is built from TRBV29-1 and TRBJ1-1, with D hard to call. The CDR3 runs 14 residues. V was cut by 1 base and J by 2 bases, with 11 bases left in between. Germline-derived CDR1 and CDR2 are SQVTM and ANQGSEA.